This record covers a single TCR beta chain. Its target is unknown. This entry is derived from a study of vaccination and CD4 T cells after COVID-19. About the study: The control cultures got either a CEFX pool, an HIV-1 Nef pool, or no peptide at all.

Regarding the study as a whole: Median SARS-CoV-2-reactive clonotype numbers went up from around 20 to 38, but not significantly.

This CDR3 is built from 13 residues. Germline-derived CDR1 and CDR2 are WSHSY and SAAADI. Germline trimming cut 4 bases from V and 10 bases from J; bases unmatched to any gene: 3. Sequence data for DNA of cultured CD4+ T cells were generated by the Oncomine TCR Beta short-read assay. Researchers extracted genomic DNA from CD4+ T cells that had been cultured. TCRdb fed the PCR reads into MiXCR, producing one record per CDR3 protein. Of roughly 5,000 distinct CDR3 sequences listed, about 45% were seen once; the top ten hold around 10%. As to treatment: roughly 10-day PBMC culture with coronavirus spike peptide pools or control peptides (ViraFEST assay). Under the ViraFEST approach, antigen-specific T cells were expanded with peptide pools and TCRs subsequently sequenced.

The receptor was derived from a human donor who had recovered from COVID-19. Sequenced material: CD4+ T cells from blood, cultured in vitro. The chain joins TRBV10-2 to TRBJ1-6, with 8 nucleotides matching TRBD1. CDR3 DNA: TGCGCCAGCAGTGGGACAGGGAGATCACCCCTCCACTTT. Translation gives CASSGTGRSPLHF.